This T cell receptor (beta chain) was observed in a study of blood T cell repertoires in COVID-19. Study context: Sources were T cells, B-cell-depleted T cells, or PBMCs; the material itself was cDNA or gDNA.

In the source study's methods: Reference gene primer amplification yielded estimated nucleated cell counts. Sequenced by immunoSEQ multiplex PCR; TCRdb stores in-frame clones only, minus some. V, J and clone size reflect that table, while D and trimming were determined from the DNA. The sample consists of under 300,000 clones, 70% to 90% of them appearing once. This CDR3 has 17 amino acids. V shed 4 bases and J 1 base; nucleotides not matched to a gene: 9. Germline CDR1 reads LNHDA; CDR2 reads SQIVND (reference sequence). The chain couples TRBV19 to TRBJ2-3, with TRBD2 matching 9 bases. Sequencing input: peripheral blood. The receptor's source is a middle-aged woman who had recovered from COVID-19. As DNA, the CDR3 is TGTGCCAGTAGTAGGCAAGCGGGAGGCTTAGGCACAGATACGCAGTATTTT. Translating it yields CASSRQAGGLGTDTQYF.